This T cell receptor (beta chain) was sequenced in a study of blood T cell repertoires in COVID-19. In the study overall: Sample material is recorded as cDNA or gDNA derived from T cells, B-cell-depleted T cells, or PBMCs.

In germline, CDR1 is SGHRS, CDR2 YFSETQ. The CDR3 is made up of 18 amino acids. V lost 6 bases, J lost 0 bases, and 15 bases stayed unmatched. The repertoire was sequenced with immunoSEQ multiplex PCR; TCRdb's copy has only in-frame clones and lacks some. This table has over 110,000 clones, over 70% appearing once. V usage is TRBV5-1 and J usage is TRBJ2-1; 7 nucleotides match TRBD2. This TCR derives from a woman between 50 and 59 years old with acute or convalescent COVID-19. Sequenced input: peripheral blood. DNA of the CDR3: TGCGCCAGCAAACTCTTCTCTAGCGGATTTAGCTCCTACAATGAGCAGTTCTTC. It yields the protein CASKLFSSGFSSYNEQFF.